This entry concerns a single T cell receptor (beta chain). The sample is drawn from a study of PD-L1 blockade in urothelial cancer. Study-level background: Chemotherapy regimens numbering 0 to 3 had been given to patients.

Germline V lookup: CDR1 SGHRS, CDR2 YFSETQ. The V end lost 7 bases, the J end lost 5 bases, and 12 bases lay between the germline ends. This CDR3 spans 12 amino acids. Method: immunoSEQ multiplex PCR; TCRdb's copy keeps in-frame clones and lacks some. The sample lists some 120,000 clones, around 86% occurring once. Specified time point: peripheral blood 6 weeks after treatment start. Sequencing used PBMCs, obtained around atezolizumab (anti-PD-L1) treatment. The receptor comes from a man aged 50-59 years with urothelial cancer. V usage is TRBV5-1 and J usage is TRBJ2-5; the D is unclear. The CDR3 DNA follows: TGCGCCAGCCGTTATTCCGGGGAGACCCAGTACTTC. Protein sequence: CASRYSGETQYF.